The 17 T cell receptor beta chains in this list originate from one sample, sequenced in a study of blood T cells in healthy people across ages. Alongside a J-beta primer mix, a sample-barcoded 5' primer served in a second PCR lasting about 7 to 12 cycles. Via MiXCR, TCRdb re-called the 5' RACE reads, giving one row per CDR3 protein. The data show 750,000 to 950,000 distinct CDR3 sequences, approximately 53% seen once. Source material: blood. These TCRs come from a man at least 80 years old in good health.

The rearrangement links TRBV5-1 to TRBJ1-2; the match to TRBD1 covers 9 bases. The germline CDR1 and CDR2 sequences are SGHRS and YFSETQ. This CDR3 region has 15 residues. The trim removed 0 bases at V and 6 bases at J, leaving 6 bases unmatched. The CDR3 region is CASSLEGTGHHGYTF. DNA of the CDR3: TGCGCCAGCAGCTTGGAGGGGACAGGGCACCATGGCTACACCTTC.

This clonotype came up a few times. The rearrangement uses TRBV5-1 and TRBJ2-1; TRBD1 is a possible D gene (6 bases). The V end lost 3 bases, the J end lost 9 bases, and 13 bases lay between the germline ends. Germline V gene data show CDR1 as SGHRS and CDR2 as YFSETQ. This CDR3 has 13 amino acids. This CDR3 reads CASSSYDRTEQFF. In DNA, the CDR3 is TGCGCCAGCAGCTCCTACGACAGGACTGAGCAGTTCTTC.

This clonotype has a handful of counts. The chain combines TRBV29-1 with TRBJ2-7; 8 positions agree with TRBD1. Germline lookup yields CDR1 SQVTM and CDR2 ANQGSEA. With V trimmed by 4 bases and J by 4 bases, 6 bases remained unmatched. The CDR3 consists of 13 residues. DNA for the CDR3: TGCAGCGTTGGACCACAGGGGGAATACGAGCAGTACTTC. Translation gives CSVGPQGEYEQYF.

The chain couples TRBV12-3 or TRBV12-4 to TRBJ2-3; TRBD2 agrees at 10 bases. The CDR3 has 17 residues. V lost 7 bases, J lost 2 bases, and 12 bases stayed unmatched. CDR3 nucleotide sequence: TGTGCCAGCACCCCCAGCGGGAGGGCCTTGTACACAGATACGCAGTATTTT. It yields the protein CASTPSGRALYTDTQYF.

The chain links TRBV27 to TRBJ2-5; 7 bases agree with TRBD2. This CDR3 is 16 amino acids long. Germline V gives CDR1 MNHEY, CDR2 SMNVEV (reference sequence). Trimming took 5 bases from V and 1 from J; bases not matched to a gene: 10. DNA for the CDR3: TGTGCCAGCAGTCCTCGACAGAGGGAGGGCCAAGAGACCCAGTACTTC. Protein product: CASSPRQREGQETQYF.

This sequence joins TRBV7-9 and TRBJ2-5; 11 nucleotides align to TRBD1. Trimming cost V 7 bases and J 4 bases; bases outside gene matches: 11. The CDR3 contains 16 residues. Germline V CDR1 and CDR2: SEHNR, FQNEAQ (reference sequence). CDR3 protein: CASTTPGTGGGETQYF. CDR3 sequence (DNA): TGTGCCAGCACTACTCCCGGGACAGGGGGTGGAGAGACCCAGTACTTC.

This clonotype was picked up a small number of times. V is TRBV7-9 and J is TRBJ1-2, with D hard to call. The V gene's germline CDR1 is SEHNR and CDR2 FQNEAQ (reference sequence). The CDR3 sequence is 12 residues long. The germline V and J ends were trimmed by 5 bases and 7 bases, with 11 bases remaining between them. The CDR3 protein is CASSHASTGYTF. The CDR3 DNA reads TGTGCCAGCAGCCACGCCAGTACTGGCTACACCTTC.

Comment on this clonotype: One end of the junction does not line up with germline, which may come from a read error. The chain couples TRBV12-3 or TRBV12-4 to TRBJ1-1; D not certain. The CDR3 extends over 13 amino acids. The CDR3 DNA sequence: TGTGCCAGCGGTTTAGCGCAGGAGACTGAAGCTTTCTTT. It is translated as CASGLAQETEAFF.

In this sample, this clonotype turned up a few times. For the CDR3, the DNA is TGTGCCACCAGTGATTTGGTGAACAAGCAGTTCTTC. This codes for CATSDLVNKQFF. The rearrangement links TRBV24-1 to TRBJ2-1; D is unclear. With 0 bases removed from V and 11 bases from J, the gap between germline ends came to 7 bases. Germline loops: CDR1 KGHDR, CDR2 SFDVKD. CDR3 size: 12 residues.

This sequence joins TRBV27 and TRBJ2-4; either TRBD1 or TRBD2 may supply D (5 bases each). Near its end, the DNA agrees better with TRBJ2-5, so the J call may be wrong. This CDR3 is 15 amino acids long. Germline V gene data show CDR1 as MNHEY and CDR2 as SMNVEV (reference sequence). For the CDR3, the DNA is TGTGGCAGGCGCATAAGGGCGGACGGGGCAGAGACCCAGTACTTC. The encoded protein is CGRRIRADGAETQYF.

This chain links TRBV2 with TRBJ2-3; 10 bases map to TRBD2. Germline V gene data show CDR1 as SNHLY and CDR2 as FYNNEI. The ends lost 9 bases at V and 5 bases at J; junction bases unmatched: 2. The CDR3 extends over 12 amino acids. CDR3 sequence reads: CASKREGDTQYF. In DNA form, the CDR3 reads TGTGCCAGTAAGCGGGAGGGAGATACGCAGTATTTT.

J is TRBJ2-1 and V is TRBV9, with 7 bases identical to TRBD2. V dropped 0 bases and J dropped 6; count of bases not matched to a gene: 9. Germline values: CDR1 SGDLS, CDR2 YYNGEE. The CDR3 consists of 16 residues. The CDR3 sequence: CASSVVGGTQANEQFF. CDR3 sequence (DNA): TGTGCCAGCAGCGTAGTGGGGGGGACCCAGGCCAATGAGCAGTTCTTC.

This clonotype was seen a handful of times. The chain joins TRBV9 to TRBJ2-1, with 9 positions matching TRBD2. The germline CDR1 and CDR2 sequences are SGDLS and YYNGEE. Trimming took 4 bases from V and 2 from J; bases not matched to a gene: 4. The CDR3 spans 15 residues. CDR3 nucleotide sequence: TGTGCCAGCAGCCTTCGACTAGCGGCCTACAATGAGCAGTTCTTC. Translation: CASSLRLAAYNEQFF. Complete variable domain (other parts from reference TRBV9 and TRBJ2-1): DSGVTQTPKHLITATGQRVTLRCSPRSGDLSVYWYQQSLDQGLQFLIQYYNGEERAKGNILERFSAQQFPDLHSELNLSSLELGDSALYFCASSLRLAAYNEQFFGPGTRLTVL.

The J gene is TRBJ2-2, the V gene TRBV20-1; TRBD2 agrees at 10 bases. The CDR3 length is 14 residues. The V segment lost 3 bases and the J segment 3 bases; nucleotides outside the gene matches: 1. The V gene's germline CDR1 is DFQATT and CDR2 SNEGSKA (reference sequence). The CDR3 spells CSARGLAYTGELFF. The DNA for the CDR3 is TGCAGTGCTAGGGGACTAGCGTACACCGGGGAGCTGTTTTTT.

This CDR3 reads CASSFNHSVHIQYF. The CDR3, as DNA: TGTGCCAGCAGCTTTAATCACAGTGTGCACATTCAGTACTTC. The chain uses TRBV6-2 or TRBV6-3 and TRBJ2-4; D is unresolved. The length of the CDR3 is 14 residues. In germline, CDR1 is MNHEY, CDR2 SVGEGT. V lost 6 bases to trimming and J lost 8 bases, with 17 bases between them.

In this sample, this clonotype turned up a few times. The chain links TRBV5-1 to TRBJ2-3; D is perhaps TRBD1 (6 bases). CDR3 length equals 15 residues. V was trimmed by 7 bases and J by 14 bases, leaving 29 bases between them. CDR1 is SGHRS and CDR2 is YFSETQ in the germline V gene. CDR3 nucleotide sequence: TGCGCCAGCCTGAGTGGGGAAGGGGGTTACGGATACGCGTATTTT. Amino acid sequence: CASLSGEGGYGYAYF.

The chain has TRBV7-2 and TRBJ2-7; 7 bases are shared with TRBD2. With V trimmed by 5 bases and J by 1 base, 8 bases remained unmatched. From germline, CDR1 is SGHTA and CDR2 FQGNSA. The CDR3 spans 15 residues. The CDR3 nucleotides are TGTGCCAGCAGCCCCATAACGGGAGGTTCCTACGAGCAGTACTTC. Protein sequence: CASSPITGGSYEQYF.